This entry lists 8 T cell receptor beta chains sequenced from one sample in a study of T cell repertoires in cytomegalovirus infection. TCRdb reprocessed the reads with MiXCR, giving one entry per CDR3 protein. Of 310,000 or so distinct CDR3 sequences in the sample, roughly 15% are singletons; the top ten hold around 12%. Input material: PBMCs. The source of these receptors is a human donor in good health (CMV status not recorded). Some clones in this sample may be carry-over from other donors' samples.

This clonotype was recorded a few times. CDR3 loop: CASGGSGPYEQYF. As DNA, the CDR3 is TGTGCCAGTGGGGGTAGCGGGCCCTACGAGCAGTACTTC. The rearrangement joins TRBV7-2 to TRBJ2-7, with 7 positions matching TRBD2. Trimming cost V 9 bases and J 2 bases; bases outside gene matches: 7. The V gene's germline CDR1 is SGHTA and CDR2 FQGNSA. The CDR3 loop spans 13 amino acids.

The table lists this clonotype with a few counts. The chain uses TRBV6-5 and TRBJ2-7, with 8 bases fitting TRBD1. Germline trimming cut 0 bases from V and 3 bases from J; bases unmatched to any gene: 7. CDR3 length: 16 residues. Germline loops: CDR1 MNHEY, CDR2 SVGAGI. The CDR3 spells CASSYSRAGGLYEQYF. The DNA of the CDR3 is TGTGCCAGCAGTTACTCGAGGGCAGGGGGCCTCTACGAGCAGTACTTC.

This clonotype has ten or more counts. The CDR3 sequence is CAISESDRRNTIYF. The CDR3 DNA reads TGTGCCATCAGTGAGTCCGACAGACGAAACACCATATATTTT. The rearrangement links TRBV10-3 to TRBJ1-3, with D maybe TRBD1 (5 bases). CDR3 length: 14 residues. The germline V gene has CDR1 ENHRY and CDR2 SYGVKD. V lost 0 bases and J lost 5, with 8 bases in between.

This clonotype appeared many times. V gene TRBV7-2 combines with J gene TRBJ1-5; D remains unclear. Per the germline V gene, CDR1 is SGHTA and CDR2 is FQGNSA. Trimming stripped 2 bases from V and 2 bases from J, with 4 bases between. The CDR3 length is 13 residues. The CDR3 region has the DNA TGTGCCAGCAGCTTATTCGGCAATCAGCCCCAGCATTTT. Translating it yields CASSLFGNQPQHF.

The chain recombines TRBV14 with TRBJ2-3, with D unclear. The CDR3 runs to 13 residues. CDR1 SGHDN and CDR2 FVKESK come from the germline V gene. Between the trimmed V and J ends, which lost 0 bases and 4 bases, there was a span of 5 bases. CDR3 loop: CASSQERADTQYF. CDR3 in DNA: TGTGCCAGCAGCCAAGAACGGGCAGATACGCAGTATTTT.

This clonotype came up a few times. This chain joins TRBV4-3 and TRBJ2-2, with D tentatively TRBD1 (6 bases). V dropped 3 bases and J dropped 7 bases, with 15 bases sitting between them. The CDR3 length is 15 residues. Germline V gene sequence: CDR1 LGHNA, CDR2 YSLEER. CDR3 protein: CASSHSDSADGELFF. The CDR3, as DNA: TGCGCCAGCAGCCACTCGGACAGTGCGGACGGGGAGCTGTTTTTT.

The rearrangement uses TRBV12-3 or TRBV12-4 and TRBJ1-1; 11 nucleotides agree with TRBD1. The CDR3 runs to 17 residues. V trimming: 6 bases; J trimming: 2 bases; junction bases outside the gene matches: 11. CDR3 sequence: CASSPGQGAPFNTEAFF. The CDR3 nucleotides are TGTGCCAGCAGCCCTGGACAGGGGGCCCCGTTCAACACTGAAGCTTTCTTT.

The chain is built from TRBV6-5 and TRBJ2-7; 7 positions agree with TRBD1. Trimming at V came to 5 bases and at J to 1 base, leaving 8 bases not matched to a gene. The CDR3 covers 15 residues. CDR1 is MNHEY and CDR2 is SVGAGI in the germline V gene. The CDR3 loop reads CASSTGTESSYEQYF. The CDR3 DNA reads as TGTGCCAGCAGTACCGGGACAGAGAGTTCCTACGAGCAGTACTTC.